The clone carrying this TCR beta chain occurred many times. The antigen is unknown. This record comes from a study of post-analysis software for immune sequencing data. Whole-study results and caveats: Batch-matched samples strongly co-clustered by F measure. The normalized Chao1 diversity of multiple sclerosis patients was significantly lower than that of controls. The study found TRBV5-6, TRBV5-1 and TRBV20-1 among five or six TRBV segments more frequent in patients than controls.

Carried by the TCR beta cDNA libraries were unique molecular identifiers. When 1 to 10 million T cells were used, they gave a few hundred thousand cDNA molecules. One entry per CDR3 protein, called by TCRdb with MiXCR from the PCR reads. The sample contains hundreds of thousands of distinct CDR3 sequences, around 27% of which appear only once. Per germline, CDR1 LGHNA and CDR2 YSLEER. The CDR3 runs 16 residues. Trimming cost V 4 bases and J 0 bases; bases outside gene matches: 7. Source material: blood. The sequence was obtained from a girl aged 10 to 17 with multiple sclerosis. The V call is TRBV4-3, the J call TRBJ2-3, with 7 bases identical to TRBD2. CDR3 in amino acids: CASSPQAGTSTDTQYF. The CDR3 DNA reads as TGCGCCAGCAGCCCACAAGCGGGGACTAGCACAGATACGCAGTATTTT.